This entry lists 2 T cell receptor beta chains sequenced from one sample in a study of early T cells in non-severe SARS-CoV-2 infection. TCRdb called the 5' RACE reads again in MiXCR, with one record for every CDR3 protein. The sample holds tens of thousands of distinct CDR3 sequences, 4.5% to 6.5% seen once. The sequenced sample was whole blood. These receptors originate from an adult who was a healthcare worker with PCR-confirmed SARS-CoV-2 infection or an uninfected control (not recorded which).

This clonotype showed up many times. This chain joins TRBV6-6 and TRBJ2-5; no definite D call. CDR1 and CDR2 (germline): MNHNY, SVGAGI (reference sequence). The germline V and J ends were trimmed by 2 bases and 13 bases, with 14 bases remaining between them. The CDR3 loop spans 12 amino acids. The CDR3 loop is CASSYRSVNRYF. The CDR3 DNA sequence: TGTGCCAGCAGTTACCGGTCAGTGAACCGGTACTTC.

The J gene is TRBJ1-1, the V gene TRBV5-1; D possibly corresponds to TRBD1 (5 bases). The germline gives CDR1 SGHRS, CDR2 YFSETQ. Trimming left V 5 bases short and J 8 bases short, with 10 bases between. This CDR3 contains 11 residues. This CDR3 is CASRGVSEAFF. CDR3 bases: TGCGCCAGCAGGGGGGTCTCCGAAGCTTTCTTT.